One and the same sample provided the 6 T cell receptor beta chains below, sequenced in a study of T-cell memory formation after mild COVID-19. MiXCR was run by TCRdb on the 5' RACE reads, yielding one entry per CDR3 protein. The sample records 400,000 to 500,000 distinct CDR3 sequences, more than 20% being singletons. The sequenced material came from PBMCs or a T cell subset sorted from them (not recorded which). All receptors derive from an adult woman who had mild COVID-19 (a few samples of this study predate the infection). Cell type and time point are not known.

In this sample, this clonotype turned up a few times. The chain employs TRBV20-1 and TRBJ2-7; no reliable D call. The germline V and J ends were trimmed by 4 bases and 0 bases, with 1 base remaining between them. CDR1 and CDR2 from the germline V gene are DFQATT and SNEGSKA (reference sequence). The CDR3 is made up of 10 amino acids. In nucleotides, the CDR3 is TGCAGTGCTACCTCCTACGAGCAGTACTTC. Translating gives CSATSYEQYF.

This clonotype has only a few counts. The V and J genes are TRBV18 and TRBJ1-1; tentative D call: TRBD1 (6 bases). Trimming pared 0 bases from V and 7 bases from J, leaving 9 bases between. Germline V gene data show CDR1 as KGHSH and CDR2 as LQKENI. The CDR3 contains 13 residues. The CDR3 DNA is TGTGCCAGCTCACCACCGTCAGGGGTTGAAGCTTTCTTT. It specifies CASSPPSGVEAFF.

This clonotype was counted a few times. This chain uses TRBV20-1 with TRBJ2-7; 15 bases fit TRBD2. The CDR3 length is 19 residues. The ends lost 0 bases at V and 1 base at J; junction bases unmatched: 10. Germline CDR1 and CDR2: DFQATT and SNEGSKA (reference sequence). The CDR3 reads CSARDSYGLAGGPSYEQYF. In DNA form, the CDR3 reads TGCAGTGCTAGAGATAGCTACGGACTAGCGGGAGGGCCTTCCTACGAGCAGTACTTC.

The J gene is TRBJ1-1, the V gene TRBV7-8, with D possibly being TRBD1 (5 bases). The CDR3 spans 14 residues. Trimming shortened V by 5 bases and J by 0 bases, and 10 bases separated the two germline ends. From germline, CDR1 is SGHVS and CDR2 FQNEAQ. The CDR3 spells CASSPRVVNTEAFF. The DNA for the CDR3 is TGTGCCAGCAGCCCCAGGGTTGTGAACACTGAAGCTTTCTTT.

This clonotype was seen more than once but under ten times. The chain is built from TRBV6-5 and TRBJ1-1, with 8 nucleotides matching TRBD1. V gave up 0 bases and J gave up 3 bases; unmatched junction bases: 3. This CDR3 is built from 15 residues. Germline V gives CDR1 MNHEY, CDR2 SVGAGI. CDR3 sequence: CASSYSQGAHTEAFF. The CDR3 nucleotides read TGTGCCAGCAGTTACTCGCAGGGGGCGCACACTGAAGCTTTCTTT.

V gene TRBV4-2 combines with J gene TRBJ2-2; perhaps TRBD2 as D (5 bases). The germline gives CDR1 LGHNA, CDR2 YNFKEQ. The CDR3 runs to 14 residues. Trimming removed 0 bases from V and 6 bases from J, with 8 bases in between. CDR3 loop: CASSQDELAGELFF. The CDR3, as DNA: TGTGCCAGCAGCCAAGACGAACTAGCCGGGGAGCTGTTTTTT.